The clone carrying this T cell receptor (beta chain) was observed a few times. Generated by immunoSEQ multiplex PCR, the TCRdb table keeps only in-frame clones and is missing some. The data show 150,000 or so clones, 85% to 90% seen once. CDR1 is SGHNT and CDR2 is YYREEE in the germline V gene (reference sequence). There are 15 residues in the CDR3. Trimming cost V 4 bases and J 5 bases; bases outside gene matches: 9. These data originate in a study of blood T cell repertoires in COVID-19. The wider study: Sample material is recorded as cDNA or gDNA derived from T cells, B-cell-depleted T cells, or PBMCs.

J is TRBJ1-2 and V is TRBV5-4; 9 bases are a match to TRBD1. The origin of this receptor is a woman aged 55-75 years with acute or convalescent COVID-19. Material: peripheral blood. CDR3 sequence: CASSQGTGREYGYTF. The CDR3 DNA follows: TGTGCCAGCAGCCAAGGGACAGGGAGGGAGTATGGCTACACCTTC.